The present TCR beta chain was sequenced within a study of T cell repertoires in cytomegalovirus infection. At the level of the study: The public TCR beta signatures pointed to both CMV infection and matching HLA type. Overall study results and limits: CMV carriers with the relevant HLA were identified by cumulative public TCR beta family frequency. What dominated the ex vivo response were HLA-C-restricted CMV-specific TCR beta clonotypes.

This CDR3 has 14 amino acids. Germline CDR1 is MNHEY and CDR2 is SVGAGI. Trimming shortened V by 0 bases and J by 4 bases, and 9 bases separated the two germline ends. One entry per CDR3 protein, called by TCRdb with MiXCR from the reads. The table shows under 150,000 distinct CDR3 sequences, with 20% to 30% occurring only once. This clonotype was recorded once. What it recognizes is unknown. The sequenced material came from PBMCs, sequenced either directly or after in vitro stimulation (not recorded which). This sequence joins TRBV6-5 and TRBJ1-1, with D maybe TRBD1 (5 bases). The source is a human donor in good health (CMV status not recorded). Some clones in this sample may be carry-over from other donors' samples. The CDR3 nucleotides are TGTGCCAGCAGTTACTCGGTGGGGGGCACTGAAGCTTTCTTT. Amino acid sequence: CASSYSVGGTEAFF.